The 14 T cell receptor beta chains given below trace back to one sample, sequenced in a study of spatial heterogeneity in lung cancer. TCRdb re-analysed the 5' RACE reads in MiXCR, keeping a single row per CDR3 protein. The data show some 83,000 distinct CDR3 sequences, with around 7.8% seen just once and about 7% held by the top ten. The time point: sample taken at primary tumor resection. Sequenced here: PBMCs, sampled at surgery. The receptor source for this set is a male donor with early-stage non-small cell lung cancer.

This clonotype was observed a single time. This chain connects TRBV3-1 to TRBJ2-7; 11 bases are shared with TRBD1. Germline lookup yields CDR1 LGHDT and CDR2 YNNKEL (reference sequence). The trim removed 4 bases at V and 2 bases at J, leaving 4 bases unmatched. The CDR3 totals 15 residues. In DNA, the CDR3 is TGTGCCAGCAGCCCAAGGGACAGGGGGACCTACGAGCAGTACTTC. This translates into CASSPRDRGTYEQYF.

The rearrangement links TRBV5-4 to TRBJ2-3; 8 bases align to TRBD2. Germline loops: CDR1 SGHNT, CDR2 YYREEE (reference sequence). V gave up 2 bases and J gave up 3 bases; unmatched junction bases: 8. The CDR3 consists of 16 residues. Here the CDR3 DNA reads TGTGCCAGCAGCTTCCGCAGCGGGAGCGGAACAGATACGCAGTATTTT. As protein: CASSFRSGSGTDTQYF.

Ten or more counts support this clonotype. This CDR3 reads CASWGTGHTEAFF. In DNA form, the CDR3 reads TGTGCCAGCTGGGGCACGGGGCACACTGAAGCTTTCTTT. J is TRBJ1-1 and V is TRBV25-1, with D possibly being TRBD1 (5 bases). CDR1 MGHDK and CDR2 SYGVNS come from the germline V gene. The CDR3 covers 13 residues. V lost 8 bases and J 3 bases, leaving 13 bases between the germline ends.

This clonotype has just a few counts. The CDR3 nucleotides are TGTGCCAGCTCACCATCCGGTAGAGAGACCCAGTACTTC. Encoded protein: CASSPSGRETQYF. The chain has TRBV18 and TRBJ2-5; no definite D call. The CDR3 is 13 residues long. With 2 bases removed from V and 4 bases from J, the gap between germline ends came to 8 bases. Germline CDR1 is KGHSH and CDR2 is LQKENI.

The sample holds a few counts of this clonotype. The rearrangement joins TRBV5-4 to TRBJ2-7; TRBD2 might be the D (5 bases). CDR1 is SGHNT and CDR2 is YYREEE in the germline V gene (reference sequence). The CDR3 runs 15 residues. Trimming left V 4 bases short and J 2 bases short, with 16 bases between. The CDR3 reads CASSPRTADPYEQYF. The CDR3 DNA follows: TGTGCCAGCAGCCCCCGTACAGCGGATCCCTACGAGCAGTACTTC.

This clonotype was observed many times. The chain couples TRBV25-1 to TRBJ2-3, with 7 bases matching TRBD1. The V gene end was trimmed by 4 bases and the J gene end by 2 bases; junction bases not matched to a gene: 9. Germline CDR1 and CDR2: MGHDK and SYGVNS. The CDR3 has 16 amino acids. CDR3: CASSGRTGLITDTQYF. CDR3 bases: TGTGCCAGCAGTGGCCGGACAGGACTGATCACAGATACGCAGTATTTT.

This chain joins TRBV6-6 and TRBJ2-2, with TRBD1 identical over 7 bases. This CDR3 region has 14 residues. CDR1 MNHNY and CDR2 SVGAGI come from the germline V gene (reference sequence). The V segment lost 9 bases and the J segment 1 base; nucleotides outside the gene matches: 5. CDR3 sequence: CASQTGRNTGELFF. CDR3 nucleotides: TGTGCCAGTCAGACAGGGAGGAACACCGGGGAGCTGTTTTTT.

For the CDR3, the DNA is TGCGCCAGCAGCTTCTGGGGAGAAGGGTACGAGCAGTACTTC. It codes for CASSFWGEGYEQYF. The V call is TRBV5-1, the J call TRBJ2-7; TRBD2 might be the D (5 bases). The CDR3 is 14 amino acids. CDR1 SGHRS and CDR2 YFSETQ come from the germline V gene. Trimming took 2 bases from V and 4 from J, leaving 13 bases between them.

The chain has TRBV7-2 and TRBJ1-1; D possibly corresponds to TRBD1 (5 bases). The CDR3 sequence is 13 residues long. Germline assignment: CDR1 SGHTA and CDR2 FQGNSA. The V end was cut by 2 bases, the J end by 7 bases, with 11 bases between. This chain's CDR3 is CASSLLWGDEAFF. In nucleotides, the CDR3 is TGTGCCAGCAGCTTACTCTGGGGGGATGAAGCTTTCTTT.

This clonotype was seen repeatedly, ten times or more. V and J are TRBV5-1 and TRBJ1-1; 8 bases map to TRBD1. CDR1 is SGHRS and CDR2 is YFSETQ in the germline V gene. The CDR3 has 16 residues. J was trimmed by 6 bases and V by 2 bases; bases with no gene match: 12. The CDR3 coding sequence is TGCGCCAGCAGCTTCCGGACAGGGAGTAATACACCTGAAGCTTTCTTT. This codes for CASSFRTGSNTPEAFF.

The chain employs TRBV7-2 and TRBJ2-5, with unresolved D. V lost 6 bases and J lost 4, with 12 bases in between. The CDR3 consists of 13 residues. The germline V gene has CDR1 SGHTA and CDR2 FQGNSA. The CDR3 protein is CASSRATVETQYF. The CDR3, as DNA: TGTGCCAGCAGTCGTGCTACTGTAGAGACCCAGTACTTC.

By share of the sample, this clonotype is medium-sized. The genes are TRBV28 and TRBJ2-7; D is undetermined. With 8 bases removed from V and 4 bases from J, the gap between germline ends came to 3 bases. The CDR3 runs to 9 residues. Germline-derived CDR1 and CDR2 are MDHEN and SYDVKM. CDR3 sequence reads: CASQYEQYF. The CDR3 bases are TGTGCCAGCCAGTACGAGCAGTACTTC.

The CDR3 coding sequence is TGTGCCAGCAGGACAGGGACAGGGATTCCGGAGACCCAGTACTTC. It encodes CASRTGTGIPETQYF. The chain joins TRBV7-9 to TRBJ2-5, with TRBD1 identical over 9 bases. The CDR3 extends over 15 amino acids. V lost 6 bases and J lost 5; bases outside the gene matches: 10. CDR1 SEHNR and CDR2 FQNEAQ come from the germline V gene (reference sequence).

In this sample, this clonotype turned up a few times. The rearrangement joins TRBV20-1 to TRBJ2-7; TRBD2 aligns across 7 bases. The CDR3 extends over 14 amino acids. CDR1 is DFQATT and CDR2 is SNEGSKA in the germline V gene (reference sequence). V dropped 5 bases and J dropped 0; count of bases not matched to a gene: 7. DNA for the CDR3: TGCAGTGCTCCTCCTCTAGCGGACTCCTACGAGCAGTACTTC. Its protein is CSAPPLADSYEQYF.